These 14 T cell receptor beta chains came from one sample sequenced in a study of shared clonotypes between healthy human individuals. CD45RO-negative CD8 cells positively selected for CCR7 made up the naive population, which excluded terminally differentiated effector memory CD45RA+ cells. Clones were sequenced by immunoSEQ multiplex PCR, and TCRdb holds only the in-frame ones, with some missing. The sample lists roughly 890,000 clones; around 92% were seen once. Sequencing was performed on naive CD8+ T cells sorted from blood. These receptors all stem from a man younger than 40 in good health.

This chain uses TRBV28 with TRBJ2-7; 7 bases fit TRBD2. With V trimmed by 5 bases and J by 0 bases, 7 bases remained unmatched. The CDR3 consists of 15 residues. Germline lookup yields CDR1 MDHEN and CDR2 SYDVKM. The CDR3 DNA sequence: TGTGCCAGCAGTCTATTAGCGGGCCTCTCCTACGAGCAGTACTTC. It is translated as CASSLLAGLSYEQYF.

This rearrangement joins TRBV28 to TRBJ2-1, with 7 bases lining up with TRBD2. V dropped 5 bases and J dropped 8; count of bases not matched to a gene: 12. CDR3 length: 15 amino acids. Germline CDR1 reads MDHEN; CDR2 reads SYDVKM. The CDR3 nucleotides read TGTGCCAGCAGTCCGCGGGAGCTACCTTCCCATGAGCAGTTCTTC. This sequence encodes CASSPRELPSHEQFF.

This chain uses TRBV27 with TRBJ1-1; a weak D match, TRBD1 (6 bases). This CDR3 comprises 18 residues. Trimming cost V 2 bases and J 5 bases, with 24 bases left between them. Germline V CDR1 and CDR2: MNHEY, SMNVEV (reference sequence). CDR3 nucleotides: TGTGCCAGCAGTTTAAGTTTCGGGAGGAGGGGAAGGGGGACTGAAGCTTTCTTT. Translating gives CASSLSFGRRGRGTEAFF.

This sequence joins TRBV15 and TRBJ2-1, with 9 nucleotides matching TRBD2. CDR3 length: 18 residues. CDR1 LNHNV and CDR2 YYDKDF come from the germline V gene (reference sequence). Germline trimming cut 1 base from V and 0 bases from J; bases unmatched to any gene: 7. The CDR3 sequence is CATSRGLAVGSSYNEQFF. The CDR3 nucleotides read TGTGCCACCAGCAGAGGACTAGCGGTCGGAAGCTCCTACAATGAGCAGTTCTTC. The complete variable domain, with remaining parts taken from reference TRBV15 and TRBJ2-1, reads DAMVIQNPRYQVTQFGKPVTLSCSQTLNHNVMYWYQQKSSQAPKLLFHYYDKDFNNEADTPDNFQSRRPNTSFCFLDIRSPGLGDTAMYLCATSRGLAVGSSYNEQFFGPGTRLTVL.

About this clone itself: The same CDR3 can be traced to other DNA sequences in this sample. J is TRBJ1-2 and V is TRBV29-1; no reliable D call. Germline V gene data show CDR1 as SQVTM and CDR2 as ANQGSEA. V lost 1 base, J lost 6 bases, and 6 bases lay in between. CDR3 length equals 11 residues. Written as DNA, the CDR3 is TGCAGCGTTGAAGTGAGGGATGGCTACACCTTC. Its protein is CSVEVRDGYTF.

This chain uses TRBV19 with TRBJ1-5, with 9 bases fitting TRBD1. There are 20 residues in the CDR3. Germline assignment: CDR1 LNHDA and CDR2 SQIVND (reference sequence). The trim removed 5 bases at V and 2 bases at J, leaving 19 bases unmatched. The CDR3 DNA is TGTGCCAGTAGTTATAGACCCGACAGGGGGTCCTTTCGAGGCAATCAGCCCCAGCATTTT. Its translation: CASSYRPDRGSFRGNQPQHF.

This clone has ten or more counts. This chain joins TRBV28 and TRBJ2-7; TRBD1 matches 7 bases. The CDR3 loop spans 16 amino acids. Germline CDR1 MDHEN, CDR2 SYDVKM. The V segment lost 3 bases and the J segment 0 bases; nucleotides outside the gene matches: 8. CDR3 sequence: CASSLLTGWSSYEQYF. The CDR3 DNA reads TGTGCCAGCAGTTTGTTGACAGGGTGGAGCTCCTACGAGCAGTACTTC.

The genes are TRBV28 and TRBJ2-7; TRBD2 matches 9 bases. Trimming cost V 5 bases and J 1 base; bases outside gene matches: 6. There are 15 residues in the CDR3. CDR1 and CDR2 from the germline V gene are MDHEN and SYDVKM. CDR3 region: CASSGTGLASYEQYF. The CDR3 DNA reads as TGTGCCAGCAGTGGTACGGGACTAGCATCCTACGAGCAGTACTTC.

This clone came up once. This rearrangement joins TRBV7-9 to TRBJ2-5, with 8 bases fitting TRBD1. Germline V lookup: CDR1 SEHNR, CDR2 FQNEAQ (reference sequence). CDR3 length: 16 residues. V shed 8 bases, J shed 5 bases, and the junction held 16 bases outside the gene matches. CDR3 DNA sequence: TGTGCCAGCTCCCCCTCCGCTGGGCAGGGGGCCGAGACCCAGTACTTC. Its translation is CASSPSAGQGAETQYF.

This clone was seen just once. The chain has TRBV7-8 and TRBJ2-1; TRBD2 is a possible D gene (5 bases). The V gene's germline CDR1 is SGHVS and CDR2 FQNEAQ. V shed 5 bases and J shed 5 bases, with 16 bases lying between them. The CDR3 runs 15 residues. CDR3 loop: CASSLGSGSNNEQFF. The CDR3 nucleotides read TGTGCCAGCAGCCTAGGGAGTGGGTCTAACAATGAGCAGTTCTTC. Filled out from reference TRBV7-8 and TRBJ2-1, the complete variable domain reads GAGVSQSPRYKVAKRGQDVALRCDPISGHVSLFWYQQALGQGPEFLTYFQNEAQLDKSGLPSDRFFAERPEGSVSTLKIQRTQQEDSAVYLCASSLGSGSNNEQFFGPGTRLTVL.

The rearrangement uses TRBV14 and TRBJ2-4; 10 bases map to TRBD2. Looked up from germline, CDR1 is SGHDN and CDR2 is FVKESK. The CDR3 length is 19 residues. V lost 0 bases and J lost 1; bases outside the gene matches: 9. CDR3 region: CASSQDSRTSGFAKNIQYF. CDR3 sequence (DNA): TGTGCCAGCAGCCAAGACTCGAGGACTAGCGGCTTCGCCAAAAACATTCAGTACTTC.

This chain connects TRBV28 to TRBJ2-7; the D gene could be TRBD1 or TRBD2 (5 bases each). The CDR3 runs to 16 residues. From germline, CDR1 is MDHEN and CDR2 SYDVKM. Trimming removed 2 bases from V and 3 bases from J, with 17 bases in between. CDR3 in amino acids: CASSLGVGVGVYEQYF. The CDR3 DNA is TGTGCCAGCAGTTTAGGCGTGGGGGTAGGGGTCTACGAGCAGTACTTC. Together with reference TRBV28 and TRBJ2-7, the CDR3 gives the full variable domain: DVKVTQSSRYLVKRTGEKVFLECVQDMDHENMFWYRQDPGLGLRLIYFSYDVKMKEKGDIPEGYSVSREKKERFSLILESASTNQTSMYLCASSLGVGVGVYEQYFGPGTRLTVT.

V is TRBV7-9 and J is TRBJ2-7, with D tentatively TRBD1 (5 bases). Per the germline V gene, CDR1 is SEHNR and CDR2 is FQNEAQ (reference sequence). V was trimmed by 5 bases and J by 4 bases, leaving 18 bases between them. This CDR3 region has 15 residues. The CDR3 nucleotides are TGTGCCAGCAGCGAAACAGGAATCCGGAAATACGAGCAGTACTTC. This encodes CASSETGIRKYEQYF.

The rearrangement joins TRBV7-9 to TRBJ1-1, with D uncertain. Germline loops: CDR1 SEHNR, CDR2 FQNEAQ (reference sequence). V lost 1 base and J lost 0, with 9 bases in between. The CDR3 sequence is 15 residues long. The CDR3 DNA sequence: TGTGCCAGCAGCTTAGTCCAAGCCATGAACACTGAAGCTTTCTTT. Encoded protein: CASSLVQAMNTEAFF.